This T cell receptor (beta chain) was recorded in a study of CD4 and CD8 cells across lung adenocarcinoma regions. Localized lung adenocarcinoma, a non-small cell lung cancer, affected the donors. Via MiXCR, TCRdb re-called the PCR reads, giving one row per CDR3 protein. The data show 6,500 to 10,000 distinct CDR3 sequences, 45% to 60% seen once. Trimming shortened V by 11 bases and J by 1 base, and 19 bases separated the two germline ends. This CDR3 has 15 residues. Germline V gives CDR1 MDHEN, CDR2 SYDVKM. This chain links TRBV28 with TRBJ2-3; tentatively, D is TRBD1 or TRBD2 (5 bases each). The clonotype comes from a female donor with lung adenocarcinoma. The CD4 and CD8 labels of this study may be unreliable. Sequenced input: CD8+ T cells from the center of a lung tumor. The CDR3 DNA sequence: TGTGCCGGGGGTCCAGGGTTCGGAGGCACAGATACGCAGTATTTT. Translating it yields CAGGPGFGGTDTQYF.